This T cell receptor (beta chain) was recorded in a study of cytotoxic CD8 clonotypes in ibrutinib-treated CLL. Profiled with immunoSEQ multiplex PCR; TCRdb holds only in-frame clones, not every one. The profile shows approximately 150,000 clones, about four fifths of them singletons. Trimming pared 1 base from V and 5 bases from J, leaving 11 bases between. The CDR3 is 14 amino acids. The V gene's germline CDR1 is SGHAT and CDR2 FQNNGV. Remarks on this clone: Its antigen remains unknown.

General study results and limits: Clonality went up at the time of ibrutinib response, stayed stable in sustained remission, and later dropped back toward its baseline level at progression. Public clonotypes proved infrequent, and on treatment they shrank or remained steady. Sustained-remission patients were sampled at one set of times and progressing patients at different ones.

The rearrangement uses TRBV11-2 and TRBJ1-1; the D is unclear. The sequencing here drew on PBMCs, taken after 24 months of ibrutinib treatment. The TCR sequence derives from a human donor with chronic lymphocytic leukemia. The CDR3 nucleotides are TGTGCCAGCAGCTTAGGCCAGGAGAGGACTGAAGCTTTCTTT. It specifies CASSLGQERTEAFF.